These T cell receptor beta chains were read from a single sample in a study of type 1 regulatory T cells. Antigen specificity for these receptors is unknown. Each CDR3 protein is one row after TCRdb ran MiXCR on the reads. Of about 67,000 distinct CDR3 sequences listed, approximately 47% are singletons. Sequencing was done on a sample of cultured non-Tr1 T cells, either the whole culture or a sorted T cell fraction (not recorded which). Source of these receptors: a human donor in good health. Both conserved end residues are trimmed from each CDR3. Fields, in order: V gene, clone size, D gene, J gene, CDR3 protein. D genes are given only for firm matches. The listing skips clone size in some rows; elsewhere it reads once, few, many or a size class.

v_gene: TRBV29-1; abundance: NA; d_gene: NA; j_gene: TRBJ1-1; CDR3aa: SAFRGTEAF
v_gene: TRBV4-1; abundance: NA; d_gene: NA; j_gene: TRBJ2-1; CDR3aa: ASSRVDMGFISYNEQF
v_gene: TRBV2; abundance: NA; d_gene: NA; j_gene: TRBJ2-7; CDR3aa: ASSGGLAATYEQY
v_gene: TRBV7-2; abundance: many; d_gene: NA; j_gene: TRBJ2-5; CDR3aa: ASSFQETQY
v_gene: TRBV20-1; abundance: NA; d_gene: NA; j_gene: TRBJ1-1; CDR3aa: SAREFRTANAEAF
v_gene: TRBV25-1; abundance: NA; d_gene: NA; j_gene: TRBJ2-1; CDR3aa: ASSEGFGEQF
v_gene: TRBV7-9; abundance: NA; d_gene: TRBD1; j_gene: TRBJ2-7; CDR3aa: ASSLGDRDKDEQY
v_gene: TRBV5-1; abundance: few; d_gene: TRBD1; j_gene: TRBJ2-3; CDR3aa: ASSRTQGELTDTQY
v_gene: TRBV5-4; abundance: NA; d_gene: NA; j_gene: TRBJ1-4; CDR3aa: ASSLGLTNEKLF
v_gene: TRBV4-1; abundance: few; d_gene: NA; j_gene: TRBJ2-1; CDR3aa: ASRSPGIGSYNEQF
v_gene: TRBV20-1; abundance: NA; d_gene: NA; j_gene: TRBJ2-6; CDR3aa: SVPRGARGANVLT
v_gene: TRBV6-2/TRBV6-3; abundance: NA; d_gene: NA; j_gene: TRBJ2-5; CDR3aa: ASSYSVDRKETQY
v_gene: TRBV10-3; abundance: few; d_gene: NA; j_gene: TRBJ2-3; CDR3aa: AISGRGDRTDTQY
v_gene: TRBV27; abundance: few; d_gene: NA; j_gene: TRBJ1-1; CDR3aa: ASSTHGAGKGAEAF
v_gene: TRBV6-1; abundance: NA; d_gene: TRBD2; j_gene: TRBJ2-7; CDR3aa: ASSDIAGMSYEQY
v_gene: TRBV4-3; abundance: NA; d_gene: NA; j_gene: TRBJ1-5; CDR3aa: ASSQDNSNQPQH
v_gene: TRBV7-9; abundance: NA; d_gene: TRBD1; j_gene: TRBJ1-2; CDR3aa: ASSSPGQGSYGYT
v_gene: TRBV7-6; abundance: NA; d_gene: NA; j_gene: TRBJ1-1; CDR3aa: ASSLTGVTEAF
v_gene: TRBV7-8; abundance: NA; d_gene: NA; j_gene: TRBJ2-4; CDR3aa: ASSSRSGGNIQY
v_gene: TRBV5-1; abundance: NA; d_gene: NA; j_gene: TRBJ2-5; CDR3aa: ASTGTQETQY
v_gene: TRBV6-1; abundance: NA; d_gene: NA; j_gene: TRBJ1-4; CDR3aa: ASSKPPTNEKLF
v_gene: TRBV6-5; abundance: once; d_gene: TRBD1; j_gene: TRBJ1-2; CDR3aa: ASSNPGTGSSGYT
v_gene: TRBV7-2; abundance: NA; d_gene: TRBD2; j_gene: TRBJ2-1; CDR3aa: ASSSGTSGFGQF
v_gene: TRBV28; abundance: NA; d_gene: NA; j_gene: TRBJ2-2; CDR3aa: ASRETASATGELF
v_gene: TRBV29-1; abundance: few; d_gene: NA; j_gene: TRBJ1-2; CDR3aa: SVETASYGYT
v_gene: TRBV5-1; abundance: few; d_gene: NA; j_gene: TRBJ2-4; CDR3aa: ASSLEGGGGSIQY
v_gene: TRBV7-2; abundance: NA; d_gene: NA; j_gene: TRBJ2-2; CDR3aa: ASSLTTLGTGELF
v_gene: TRBV5-4; abundance: once; d_gene: TRBD2; j_gene: TRBJ2-3; CDR3aa: ASSRDYLDTQY
v_gene: TRBV7-9; abundance: NA; d_gene: NA; j_gene: TRBJ2-7; CDR3aa: ASSLAGPRYEQY
v_gene: TRBV5-1; abundance: NA; d_gene: TRBD1; j_gene: TRBJ2-4; CDR3aa: ASSIGQGWDIQY
v_gene: TRBV11-2; abundance: NA; d_gene: NA; j_gene: TRBJ1-1; CDR3aa: ASSSDSSRMNTEAF
v_gene: TRBV5-1; abundance: few; d_gene: TRBD1; j_gene: TRBJ1-1; CDR3aa: ASSLTGGIEDTEAF
v_gene: TRBV7-2; abundance: few; d_gene: NA; j_gene: TRBJ2-5; CDR3aa: ASTPDGGETQY
v_gene: TRBV6-1; abundance: NA; d_gene: TRBD1; j_gene: TRBJ1-2; CDR3aa: ASSEASPGAGGPGYT
v_gene: TRBV19; abundance: NA; d_gene: NA; j_gene: TRBJ2-1; CDR3aa: ASSIGVVHEQF
v_gene: TRBV7-2; abundance: few; d_gene: NA; j_gene: TRBJ1-6; CDR3aa: ASSLRGQDNSPLH
v_gene: TRBV5-1; abundance: few; d_gene: NA; j_gene: TRBJ2-3; CDR3aa: ASSLAGGTAVTDTQY
v_gene: TRBV2; abundance: few; d_gene: NA; j_gene: TRBJ1-1; CDR3aa: ASQGFQGGTEAF
v_gene: TRBV18; abundance: few; d_gene: TRBD1; j_gene: TRBJ2-7; CDR3aa: ASSPQGTGQEQY
v_gene: TRBV5-1; abundance: NA; d_gene: NA; j_gene: TRBJ2-3; CDR3aa: ASRVGNPYTDTQY